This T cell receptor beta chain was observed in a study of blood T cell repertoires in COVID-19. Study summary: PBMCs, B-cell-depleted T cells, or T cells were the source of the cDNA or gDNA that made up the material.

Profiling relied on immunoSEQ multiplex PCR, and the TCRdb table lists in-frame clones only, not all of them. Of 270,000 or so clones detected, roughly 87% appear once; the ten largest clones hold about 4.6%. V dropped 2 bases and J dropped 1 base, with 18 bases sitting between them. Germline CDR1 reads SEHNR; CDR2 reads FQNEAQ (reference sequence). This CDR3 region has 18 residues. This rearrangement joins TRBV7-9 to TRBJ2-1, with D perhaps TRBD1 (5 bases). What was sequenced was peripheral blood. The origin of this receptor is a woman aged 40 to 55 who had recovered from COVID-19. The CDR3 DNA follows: TGTGCCAGCAGCTTATCTACTGGACATCTCAAATCCTACAATGAGCAGTTCTTC. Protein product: CASSLSTGHLKSYNEQFF.